This T cell receptor beta chain came from a study of blood T cell repertoires in COVID-19. Study summary: Material from acute and convalescent COVID-19 was sourced from the United States, Italy and Spain. T cells, B-cell-depleted T cells, or PBMCs provided the cDNA or gDNA that served as material.

Per the original data handling: Amplification of reference gene primers was used by the study to estimate nucleated cell counts. The data were produced by immunoSEQ multiplex PCR, yet TCRdb's version contains in-frame clones alone and is incomplete. The DNA gave D and trimming, while V, J and clone size come from that table. The sample carries some 250,000 clones, 88% recorded once. Sample: peripheral blood. The sequence came from a woman aged 40 to 50 who had recovered from COVID-19.

The CDR3 loop is CAISESMGGGPNYGYTF. As DNA, the CDR3 is TGTGCCATCAGTGAGTCGATGGGTGGAGGCCCCAACTATGGCTACACCTTC. The chain couples TRBV10-3 to TRBJ1-2; D is unresolved. The germline CDR1 and CDR2 sequences are ENHRY and SYGVKD. The CDR3 is made up of 17 amino acids. Trimming removed 0 bases at V and 2 bases at J, with 16 bases between.